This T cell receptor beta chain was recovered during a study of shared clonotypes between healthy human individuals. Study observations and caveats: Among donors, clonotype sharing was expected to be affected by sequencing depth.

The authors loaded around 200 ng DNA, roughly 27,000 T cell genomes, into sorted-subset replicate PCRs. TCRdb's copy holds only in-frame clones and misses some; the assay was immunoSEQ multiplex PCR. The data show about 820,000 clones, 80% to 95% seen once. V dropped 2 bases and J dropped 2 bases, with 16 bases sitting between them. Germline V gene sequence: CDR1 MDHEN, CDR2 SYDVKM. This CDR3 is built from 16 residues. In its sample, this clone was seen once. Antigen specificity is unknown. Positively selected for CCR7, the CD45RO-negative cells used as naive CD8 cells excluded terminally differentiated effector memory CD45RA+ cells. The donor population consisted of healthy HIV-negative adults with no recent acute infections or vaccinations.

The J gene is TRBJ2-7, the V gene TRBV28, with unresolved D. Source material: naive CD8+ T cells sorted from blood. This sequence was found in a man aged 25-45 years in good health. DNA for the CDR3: TGTGCCAGCAGTTTACGTCCGGGCCTCCCGACCTACGAGCAGTACTTC. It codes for CASSLRPGLPTYEQYF.